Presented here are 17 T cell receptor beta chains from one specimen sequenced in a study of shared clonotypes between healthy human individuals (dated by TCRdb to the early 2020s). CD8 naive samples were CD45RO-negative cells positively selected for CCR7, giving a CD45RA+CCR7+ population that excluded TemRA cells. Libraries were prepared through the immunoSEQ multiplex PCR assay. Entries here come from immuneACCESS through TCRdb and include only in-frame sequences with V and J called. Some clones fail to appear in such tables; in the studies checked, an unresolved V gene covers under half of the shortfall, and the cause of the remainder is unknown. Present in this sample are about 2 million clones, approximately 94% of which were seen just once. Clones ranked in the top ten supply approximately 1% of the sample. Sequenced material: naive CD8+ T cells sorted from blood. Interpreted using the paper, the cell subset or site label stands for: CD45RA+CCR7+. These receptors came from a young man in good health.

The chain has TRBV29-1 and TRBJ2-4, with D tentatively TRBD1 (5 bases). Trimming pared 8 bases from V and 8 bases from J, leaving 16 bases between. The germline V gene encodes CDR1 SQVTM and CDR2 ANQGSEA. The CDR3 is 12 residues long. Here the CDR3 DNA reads TGCAGCTGCTCGTTAGGGGAAGACATTCAGTACTTC. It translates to CSCSLGEDIQYF.

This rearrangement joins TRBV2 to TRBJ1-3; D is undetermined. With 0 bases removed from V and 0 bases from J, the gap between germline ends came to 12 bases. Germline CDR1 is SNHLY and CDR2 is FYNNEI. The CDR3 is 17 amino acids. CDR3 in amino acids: CASSEARRVNSGNTIYF. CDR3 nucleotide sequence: TGTGCCAGCAGTGAAGCAAGGCGGGTGAACTCTGGAAACACCATATATTTT.

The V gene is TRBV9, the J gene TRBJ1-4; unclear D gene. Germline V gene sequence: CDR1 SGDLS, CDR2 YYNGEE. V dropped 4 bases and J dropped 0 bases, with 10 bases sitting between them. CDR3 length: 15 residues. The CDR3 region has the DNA TGTGCCAGCAGCTCCGACGCCTCAACTAATGAAAAACTGTTTTTT. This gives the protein CASSSDASTNEKLFF.

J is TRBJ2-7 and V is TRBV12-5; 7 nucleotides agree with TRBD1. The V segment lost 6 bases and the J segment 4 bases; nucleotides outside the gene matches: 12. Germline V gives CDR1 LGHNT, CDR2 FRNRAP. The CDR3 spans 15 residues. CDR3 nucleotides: TGTGCTAGTGGCCCTCCCGACAGGGAAAGGTACGAGCAGTACTTC. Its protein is CASGPPDRERYEQYF.

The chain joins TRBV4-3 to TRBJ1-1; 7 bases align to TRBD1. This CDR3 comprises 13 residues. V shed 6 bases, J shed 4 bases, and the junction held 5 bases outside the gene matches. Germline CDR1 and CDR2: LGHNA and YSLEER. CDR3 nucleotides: TGCGCCAGCAGTGCGCAGGGGGGCACTGAAGCTTTCTTT. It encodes CASSAQGGTEAFF.

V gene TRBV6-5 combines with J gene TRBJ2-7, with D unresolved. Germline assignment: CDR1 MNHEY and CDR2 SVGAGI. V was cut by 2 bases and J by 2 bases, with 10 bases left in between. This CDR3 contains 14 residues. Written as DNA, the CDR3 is TGTGCCAGCAGTTACGACTGGGCCACCTACGAGCAGTACTTC. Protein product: CASSYDWATYEQYF.

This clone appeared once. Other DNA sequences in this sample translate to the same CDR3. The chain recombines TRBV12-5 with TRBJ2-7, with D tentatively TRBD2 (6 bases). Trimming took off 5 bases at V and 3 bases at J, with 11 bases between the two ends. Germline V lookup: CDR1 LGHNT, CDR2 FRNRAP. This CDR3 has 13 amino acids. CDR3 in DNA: TGTGCTAGTGGTCCCTCCGGGAGCTACGAGCAGTACTTC. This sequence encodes CASGPSGSYEQYF. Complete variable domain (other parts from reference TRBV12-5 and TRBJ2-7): DARVTQTPRHKVTEMGQEVTMRCQPILGHNTVFWYRQTMMQGLELLAYFRNRAPLDDSGMPKDRFSAEMPDATLATLKIQPSEPRDSAVYFCASGPSGSYEQYFGPGTRLTVT.

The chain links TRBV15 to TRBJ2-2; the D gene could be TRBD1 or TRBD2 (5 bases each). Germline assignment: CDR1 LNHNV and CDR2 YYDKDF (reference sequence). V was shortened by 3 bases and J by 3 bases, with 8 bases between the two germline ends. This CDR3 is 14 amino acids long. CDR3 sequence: CATSSREHTGELFF. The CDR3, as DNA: TGTGCCACCAGCAGCAGGGAGCACACCGGGGAGCTGTTTTTT.

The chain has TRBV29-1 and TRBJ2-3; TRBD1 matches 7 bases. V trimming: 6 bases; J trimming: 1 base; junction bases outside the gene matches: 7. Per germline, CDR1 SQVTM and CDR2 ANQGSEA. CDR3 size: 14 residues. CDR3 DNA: TGCAGCGTGGCTGCAGGGGGAGGCACAGATACGCAGTATTTT. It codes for CSVAAGGGTDTQYF.

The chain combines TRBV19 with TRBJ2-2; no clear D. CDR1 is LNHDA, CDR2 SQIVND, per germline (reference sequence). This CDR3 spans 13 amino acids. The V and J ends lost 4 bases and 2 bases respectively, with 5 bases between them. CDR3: CASSKQNTGELFF. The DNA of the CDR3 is TGTGCCAGTAGTAAACAAAACACCGGGGAGCTGTTTTTT. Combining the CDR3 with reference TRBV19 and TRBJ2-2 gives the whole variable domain DGGITQSPKYLFRKEGQNVTLSCEQNLNHDAMYWYRQDPGQGLRLIYYSQIVNDFQKGDIAEGYSVSREKKESFPLTVTSAQKNPTAFYLCASSKQNTGELFFGEGSRLTVL.

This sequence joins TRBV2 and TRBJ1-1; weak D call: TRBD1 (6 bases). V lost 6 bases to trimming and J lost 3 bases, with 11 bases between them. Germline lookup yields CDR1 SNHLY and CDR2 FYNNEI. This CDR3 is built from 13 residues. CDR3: CASSRGFDTEAFF. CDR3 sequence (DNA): TGTGCCAGCAGCAGGGGTTTTGACACTGAAGCTTTCTTT.

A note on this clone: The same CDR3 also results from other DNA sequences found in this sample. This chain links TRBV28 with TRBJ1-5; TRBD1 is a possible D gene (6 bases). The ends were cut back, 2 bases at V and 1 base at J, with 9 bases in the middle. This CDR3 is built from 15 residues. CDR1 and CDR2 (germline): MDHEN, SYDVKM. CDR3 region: CASSLLQGSNQPQHF. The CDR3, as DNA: TGTGCCAGCAGTTTACTACAGGGCAGCAATCAGCCCCAGCATTTT.

CDR3 residues: CASSSSGTASYEQYF. CDR3 DNA sequence: TGTGCCAGCAGCTCGTCCGGGACTGCCTCCTACGAGCAGTACTTC. The J gene is TRBJ2-7, the V gene TRBV7-9, with D maybe TRBD2 (6 bases). The CDR3 spans 15 residues. Germline assignment: CDR1 SEHNR and CDR2 FQNEAQ (reference sequence). The V end lost 4 bases, the J end lost 0 bases, and 13 bases lay between the germline ends.

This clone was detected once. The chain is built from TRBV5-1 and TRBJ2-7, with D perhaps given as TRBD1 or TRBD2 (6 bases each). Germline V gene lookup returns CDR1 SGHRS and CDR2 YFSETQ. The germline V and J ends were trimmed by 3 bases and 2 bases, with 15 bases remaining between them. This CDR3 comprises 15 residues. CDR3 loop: CASSSGAGLAYEQYF. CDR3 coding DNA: TGCGCCAGCAGCTCGGGGGCGGGTCTGGCCTACGAGCAGTACTTC.

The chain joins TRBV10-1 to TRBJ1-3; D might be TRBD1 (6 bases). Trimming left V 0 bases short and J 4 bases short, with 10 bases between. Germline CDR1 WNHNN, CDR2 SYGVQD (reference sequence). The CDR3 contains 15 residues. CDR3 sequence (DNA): TGCGCCAGCAGTGAGTCCCCGGGGACAGGAAACACCATATATTTT. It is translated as CASSESPGTGNTIYF.

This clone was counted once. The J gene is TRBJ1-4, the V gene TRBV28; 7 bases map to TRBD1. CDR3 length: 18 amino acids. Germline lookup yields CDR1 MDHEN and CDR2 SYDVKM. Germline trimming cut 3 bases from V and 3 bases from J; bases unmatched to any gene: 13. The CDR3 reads CASSFFGVAGQPNEKLFF. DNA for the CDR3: TGTGCCAGCAGTTTTTTCGGTGTGGCGGGACAGCCTAATGAAAAACTGTTTTTT.

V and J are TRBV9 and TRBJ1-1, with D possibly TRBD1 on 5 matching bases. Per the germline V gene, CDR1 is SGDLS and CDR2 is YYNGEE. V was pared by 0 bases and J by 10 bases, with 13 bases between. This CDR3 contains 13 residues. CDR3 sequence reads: CASSVGGDGSAFF. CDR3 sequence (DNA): TGTGCCAGCAGCGTAGGTGGGGACGGGTCAGCTTTCTTT.